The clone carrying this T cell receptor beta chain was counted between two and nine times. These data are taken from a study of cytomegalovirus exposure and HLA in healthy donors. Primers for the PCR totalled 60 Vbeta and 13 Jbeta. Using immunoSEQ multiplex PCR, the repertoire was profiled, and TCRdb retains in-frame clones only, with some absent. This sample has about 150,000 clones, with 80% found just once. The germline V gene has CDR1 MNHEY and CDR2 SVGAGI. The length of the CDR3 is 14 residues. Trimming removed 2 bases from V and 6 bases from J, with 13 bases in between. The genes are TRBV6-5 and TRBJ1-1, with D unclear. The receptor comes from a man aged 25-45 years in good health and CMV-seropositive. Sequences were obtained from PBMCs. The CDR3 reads CASSYRTGIAEAFF. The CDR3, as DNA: TGTGCCAGCAGTTACAGGACCGGGATTGCTGAAGCTTTCTTT.